The T cell receptor beta chain described here comes from a study of cytomegalovirus exposure and HLA in healthy donors. Overall study results and limits: A later analysis, which compared TCR beta chains of equal frequency, found the HLA-associated ones more clonally expanded.

Although they were nominally healthy when sampled, donors likely had unrecorded immune exposures. This CDR3 spans 13 amino acids. The germline V gene encodes CDR1 MNHEY and CDR2 SVGAGI. Trimming stripped 5 bases from V and 12 bases from J, with 17 bases between. A multiplex PCR was run with 60 Vbeta primers and 13 Jbeta primers. The protocol was immunoSEQ multiplex PCR, while the TCRdb copy is restricted to in-frame clones and leaves out a portion. Among about 150,000 clones listed, around 79% were seen once. As regards this clone: As yet, its antigen is unknown.

Sequenced sample: PBMCs. This chain links TRBV6-5 with TRBJ2-1, with D possibly matching TRBD2 (5 bases). The receptor was derived from a human donor in good health. The CDR3 DNA reads TGTGCCAGCAGTATCGGACTGGAAAGTGGGCAGTTCTTC. It is translated as CASSIGLESGQFF.